What follows are 30 T cell receptor beta chains derived from one specimen sequenced in a study of cytomegalovirus exposure and HLA in healthy donors. The PCR was carried out with 60 Vbeta primers and 13 Jbeta primers. Using immunoSEQ multiplex PCR, the repertoire was profiled, and TCRdb retains in-frame clones only, with some absent. The repertoire holds about 110,000 clones, with roughly 71% as singletons. What was sequenced was PBMCs. The origin of the receptors is a man in his forties in good health and CMV-seropositive.

This clone was recorded a few times. V and J are TRBV29-1 and TRBJ1-2; the D is unclear. Germline V gene sequence: CDR1 SQVTM, CDR2 ANQGSEA. The V gene lost 7 bases and the J gene lost 9 bases, with 12 bases spanning the gap. The CDR3 covers 10 residues. Here the CDR3 DNA reads TGCAGCGCTCCGGGTTCGTGCTACACCTTC. Translation: CSAPGSCYTF.

The chain couples TRBV6-5 to TRBJ2-3, with no clear D. Germline V gives CDR1 MNHEY, CDR2 SVGAGI. The CDR3 has 14 amino acids. Trimming took 5 bases from V and 4 from J, leaving 13 bases between them. CDR3 nucleotides: TGTGCCAGCAGTACACAGATAGGCCCAGATACGCAGTATTTT. Amino acid sequence: CASSTQIGPDTQYF.

The chain is built from TRBV7-9 and TRBJ2-7; no reliable D call. The CDR3 runs 13 residues. Trimming cost V 7 bases and J 3 bases, with 13 bases left between them. Germline V gene lookup returns CDR1 SEHNR and CDR2 FQNEAQ (reference sequence). The CDR3 DNA reads as TGTGCCAGCACCCGAGCGAGTTACTACGAGCAGTACTTC. Protein sequence: CASTRASYYEQYF.

The genes are TRBV21-1 and TRBJ2-7; the table names TRBD1, a call not compared with the DNA. TRBV21-1 is an annotated pseudogene. CDR3 size: 18 residues. CDR3: CASSKDERTGPSKDEQYF. The CDR3 region has the DNA TGTGCCAGCAGCAAAGATGAACGGACAGGGCCCTCAAAGGACGAGCAGTACTTC.

This clone was observed a few times. CDR3 sequence reads: CASSYSEEGGTEAFF. The CDR3 DNA is TGTGCCAGCAGTTACTCGGAAGAGGGCGGCACTGAAGCTTTCTTT. The chain carries TRBV6-6 and TRBJ1-1; D not resolved. The CDR3 extends over 15 amino acids. Trimming stripped 0 bases from V and 4 bases from J, with 12 bases between. Per germline, CDR1 MNHNY and CDR2 SVGAGI (reference sequence).

The chain uses TRBV7-2 and TRBJ1-1, with 9 bases that match TRBD1. The CDR3 extends over 14 amino acids. V shed 6 bases, J shed 3 bases, and the junction held 5 bases outside the gene matches. Germline loops: CDR1 SGHTA, CDR2 FQGNSA. DNA of the CDR3: TGTGCCAGCAGAGACAGGGGGGAGGACACTGAAGCTTTCTTT. It translates to CASRDRGEDTEAFF.

The rearrangement uses TRBV7-3 and TRBJ2-7; TRBD2 matches at 7 bases. J was trimmed by 6 bases and V by 2 bases; bases with no gene match: 10. Germline lookup yields CDR1 SGHTA and CDR2 FQGTGA. The CDR3 runs to 15 residues. The CDR3 nucleotides are TGTGCCAGCAGCTTAGGCGGGACTCCGGGAGGCGAGCAGTACTTC. As protein: CASSLGGTPGGEQYF.

The chain carries TRBV28 and TRBJ1-2; D remains unclear. The germline CDR1 and CDR2 sequences are MDHEN and SYDVKM. This CDR3 region has 11 residues. V lost 2 bases to trimming and J lost 9 bases, with 7 bases between them. CDR3 region: CASSLQESYTF. CDR3 DNA: TGTGCCAGCAGTTTACAGGAAAGCTACACCTTC.

The CDR3: CASRYPGVGGYTF. The DNA for the CDR3 is TGTGCCAGTAGATACCCCGGGGTAGGCGGCTACACCTTC. The chain links TRBV19 to TRBJ1-2; D unclear. V lost 6 bases and J lost 8, with 16 bases in between. Germline V gene data show CDR1 as LNHDA and CDR2 as SQIVND (reference sequence). There are 13 residues in the CDR3.

The table lists this clone with a few counts. The CDR3 DNA reads as TGTGCCATCAGTGAGGGTAACGGTAATGAAAAACTGTTTTTT. The encoded protein is CAISEGNGNEKLFF. The rearrangement joins TRBV10-3 to TRBJ1-4; D is unclear. Germline V gene data show CDR1 as ENHRY and CDR2 as SYGVKD. V lost 2 bases, J lost 4 bases, and 8 bases lay in between. There are 14 residues in the CDR3.

The chain employs TRBV6-1 and TRBJ1-2; a possible D gene is TRBD1 (6 bases). CDR1 is MNHNS and CDR2 is SASEGT in the germline V gene. The CDR3 runs 15 residues. V lost 6 bases to trimming and J lost 0 bases, with 14 bases between them. The CDR3 sequence: CASRNIQGANYGYTF. For the CDR3, the DNA is TGTGCCAGCAGGAACATACAGGGAGCTAACTATGGCTACACCTTC.

This clone came up a few times. This chain connects TRBV6-5 to TRBJ2-2, with D possibly TRBD2 on 7 matching bases. CDR1 MNHEY and CDR2 SVGAGI come from the germline V gene. Deletions cut 6 bases from V and 5 bases from J, with 16 bases between. CDR3 size: 15 residues. CDR3 sequence reads: CASRSGGGRTGELFF. For the CDR3, the DNA is TGTGCCAGCAGATCCGGGGGCGGGAGAACCGGGGAGCTGTTTTTT.

V is TRBV11-2 and J is TRBJ1-2; D is perhaps TRBD1 (6 bases). Trimming removed 5 bases from V and 8 bases from J, with 15 bases in between. Germline V gene sequence: CDR1 SGHAT, CDR2 FQNNGV. The length of the CDR3 is 13 residues. CDR3 amino acids: CASSPMTGRGYTF. DNA of the CDR3: TGTGCCAGCAGCCCTATGACAGGAAGGGGCTACACCTTC.

The table lists this clone with a count of one. The rearrangement uses TRBV6-5 and TRBJ2-3, with D possibly matching TRBD1 (7 bases). The CDR3 sequence is 14 residues long. V gave up 5 bases and J gave up 5 bases, with 14 bases separating them. Per the germline V gene, CDR1 is MNHEY and CDR2 is SVGAGI. DNA for the CDR3: TGTGCCAGCAGTAAACAGGGGCGGGGAGATACGCAGTATTTT. Amino acid sequence: CASSKQGRGDTQYF.

The chain links TRBV5-3 to TRBJ2-7; 8 positions match TRBD1. Being an ORF, TRBV5-3 has a function that is uncertain. V lost 4 bases and J lost 5; bases outside the gene matches: 17. The CDR3 is 17 amino acids. CDR3 DNA sequence: TGTGCCAGAAGCCACCCCCGGACAGGGTCTATCGTCCACGAGCAGTACTTC. It is translated as CARSHPRTGSIVHEQYF.

V usage is TRBV27 and J usage is TRBJ2-1, with 12 positions matching TRBD2. Per germline, CDR1 MNHEY and CDR2 SMNVEV (reference sequence). The CDR3 is made up of 16 amino acids. Germline trimming cut 4 bases from V and 14 bases from J; bases unmatched to any gene: 15. The CDR3 coding sequence is TGTGCCAGCAGTTCCCGGGACGGCTCTAGCGGGAGGGGGAAGTTCTTC. Amino acid sequence: CASSSRDGSSGRGKFF.

The chain uses TRBV7-9 and TRBJ1-2, with 8 bases lining up with TRBD1. The CDR3 covers 13 residues. Germline CDR1 reads SEHNR; CDR2 reads FQNEAQ (reference sequence). Trimming took 1 base from V and 6 from J; bases not matched to a gene: 1. The CDR3 DNA reads as TGTGCCAGCAGCTTAGGGACAGGGAATGGCTACACCTTC. It encodes CASSLGTGNGYTF.

The chain is built from TRBV4-1 and TRBJ1-2; 7 bases fit TRBD1. Per the germline V gene, CDR1 is MGHRA and CDR2 is YSYEKL. The CDR3 runs to 16 residues. J lost 7 bases, V lost 1 base, and 12 bases had no gene match. The CDR3 sequence: CASSQVLARGISGYTF. CDR3 nucleotides: TGCGCCAGCAGCCAAGTTTTGGCCAGGGGGATAAGTGGCTACACCTTC.

The chain combines TRBV19 with TRBJ1-5; no firm D call. The CDR3 is 13 amino acids. The V gene's germline CDR1 is LNHDA and CDR2 SQIVND (reference sequence). Deletions cut 3 bases from V and 7 bases from J, with 10 bases between. The CDR3: CASSMEGEQPQHF. The CDR3 DNA reads TGTGCCAGTAGTATGGAGGGAGAACAGCCCCAGCATTTT.

The chain couples TRBV19 to TRBJ2-7; TRBD2 matches at 11 bases. Germline CDR1 reads LNHDA; CDR2 reads SQIVND (reference sequence). Unmatched junction bases numbered 4, after V lost 6 bases and J lost 0 bases. This CDR3 spans 15 amino acids. The chain's CDR3 is CASRPTSGSSYEQYF. DNA for the CDR3: TGTGCCAGTAGACCCACTAGCGGGAGCTCCTACGAGCAGTACTTC.

This chain joins TRBV5-1 and TRBJ2-2; TRBD1 aligns across 7 bases. V shed 4 bases and J 7 bases; nucleotides not matched to a gene: 4. Germline CDR1 and CDR2: SGHRS and YFSETQ. The CDR3 runs to 13 residues. CDR3 coding DNA: TGCGCCAGCAGCCTACAGGGGAGCGGGGAGCTGTTTTTT. Translated, it gives CASSLQGSGELFF.

The rearrangement joins TRBV6-5 to TRBJ1-5; TRBD1 might be the D (5 bases). Trimming stripped 8 bases from V and 0 bases from J, with 14 bases between. The CDR3 is 15 residues long. The germline V gene encodes CDR1 MNHEY and CDR2 SVGAGI. CDR3 nucleotides: TGTGCCAGCTCCGAATTGGGGCATAGCAATCAGCCCCAGCATTTT. Encoded protein: CASSELGHSNQPQHF.

The chain carries TRBV4-2 and TRBJ2-3; 7 nucleotides match TRBD1. From germline, CDR1 is LGHNA and CDR2 YNFKEQ. CDR3 length equals 17 residues. Trimming cost V 3 bases and J 6 bases; bases outside gene matches: 15. CDR3 loop: CASSHAGQGGLGDTQYF. In DNA, the CDR3 is TGTGCCAGCAGCCACGCCGGTCAAGGGGGCCTTGGGGATACGCAGTATTTT.

Only a few counts were recorded for this clone. This chain links TRBV11-2 with TRBJ2-1; 9 bases line up with TRBD2. Germline values: CDR1 SGHAT, CDR2 FQNNGV. J was trimmed by 8 bases and V by 3 bases; bases with no gene match: 14. This CDR3 is 17 amino acids long. CDR3 residues: CASSLVPGASGEDEQFF. Here the CDR3 DNA reads TGTGCCAGCAGCTTGGTTCCGGGGGCTAGCGGGGAAGATGAGCAGTTCTTC.

The rearrangement links TRBV7-9 to TRBJ2-7; 8 nucleotides match TRBD1. V shed 5 bases and J 5 bases; nucleotides not matched to a gene: 11. The germline V gene has CDR1 SEHNR and CDR2 FQNEAQ (reference sequence). This CDR3 spans 15 amino acids. The chain's CDR3 is CASSREVGRGHEQYF. DNA of the CDR3: TGTGCCAGCAGCCGAGAGGTAGGCAGGGGGCACGAGCAGTACTTC.

The V call is TRBV5-4, the J call TRBJ2-1; no definite D call. There are 15 residues in the CDR3. Germline V gives CDR1 SGHNT, CDR2 YYREEE (reference sequence). V was clipped by 4 bases and J by 2 bases, with 13 bases between them. The CDR3, as DNA: TGTGCCAGCAGCCCCCCCGGTTCCGCCTACAATGAGCAGTTCTTC. This gives the protein CASSPPGSAYNEQFF.

This clone was observed a handful of times. This rearrangement joins TRBV6-7 to TRBJ2-3; TRBD2 matches at 8 bases. TRBV6-7 qualifies as an ORF whose function is uncertain. V gave up 5 bases and J gave up 4 bases; unmatched junction bases: 8. The CDR3 extends over 15 amino acids. CDR3 sequence (DNA): TGTGCCAGCAGTCGTAGCGGGAAATTGCCAGATACGCAGTATTTT. This gives the protein CASSRSGKLPDTQYF.

This clone was seen once. The V gene is TRBV28, the J gene TRBJ1-2; 9 bases are shared with TRBD1. Germline values: CDR1 MDHEN, CDR2 SYDVKM. The ends lost 5 bases at V and 5 bases at J; junction bases unmatched: 6. The CDR3 consists of 14 residues. The CDR3 DNA reads TGTGCCAGCAGTCAACTAGGACAGGGGTATGGCTACACCTTC. Translating it yields CASSQLGQGYGYTF.

The chain uses TRBV9 and TRBJ1-4; D not certain. This CDR3 comprises 14 residues. Trimming shortened V by 0 bases and J by 2 bases, and 5 bases separated the two germline ends. Germline values: CDR1 SGDLS, CDR2 YYNGEE. CDR3 residues: CASSVGVTNEKLFF. CDR3 coding DNA: TGTGCCAGCAGCGTAGGAGTCACTAATGAAAAACTGTTTTTT.

The chain carries TRBV4-1 and TRBJ2-7; possibly TRBD1 for D (6 bases). Trimming took 0 bases from V and 0 from J, leaving 15 bases between them. This CDR3 contains 17 residues. Per germline, CDR1 MGHRA and CDR2 YSYEKL. Here the CDR3 reads CASSQDGGLGSSYEQYV. CDR3 bases: TGCGCCAGCAGCCAAGATGGGGGCCTGGGGTCCTCCTACGAGCAGTACGTC.